The sample holds a few counts of the clone carrying this T cell receptor (beta chain). Per the study methods: By means of reference gene primer amplification, nucleated cell counts were estimated. Data came from immunoSEQ multiplex PCR; TCRdb stores just in-frame clones and leaves some out. The V and J calls and clone size were taken over from that table, and D and trimming were inferred from the DNA. The table records under 200,000 clones, around 82% of them present only once. These data belong to a study of blood T cell repertoires in COVID-19. Trimming took 0 bases from V and 4 from J, leaving 13 bases between them. The length of the CDR3 is 15 residues. CDR1 is LGHNA, CDR2 YNFKEQ, per germline.

The sample taken for sequencing was peripheral blood. This clonotype originated in a woman of 80 years or more with acute or convalescent COVID-19. The V gene is TRBV4-2, the J gene TRBJ2-7; possible D gene TRBD2, 6 bases. DNA for the CDR3: TGTGCCAGCAGCCAAGAGAGCGGGTCCGCTTACGAGCAGTACTTC. Amino acid sequence: CASSQESGSAYEQYF.